Below are 23 T cell receptor beta chains sequenced from a single sample in a study of blood T cell repertoires in COVID-19. Only in-frame clones appear in the TCRdb table, and some are missing; sequencing was by immunoSEQ multiplex PCR. Of approximately 24,000 clones in the sample, 80% to 90% were seen once. The sequenced sample was peripheral blood. All receptors come from a human donor in a cohort sampled during active COVID-19.

This chain uses TRBV2 with TRBJ2-3; TRBD1 aligns across 7 bases. The V gene end was trimmed by 10 bases and the J gene end by 5 bases; junction bases not matched to a gene: 12. The CDR3 consists of 14 residues. In germline, CDR1 is SNHLY, CDR2 FYNNEI. The CDR3 loop reads CATQEDRTEDTQYF. CDR3 bases: TGTGCCACCCAAGAGGACAGGACGGAAGATACGCAGTATTTT.

The V gene is TRBV6-5, the J gene TRBJ1-5; 7 bases are shared with TRBD1. This CDR3 contains 13 residues. Germline V gene sequence: CDR1 MNHEY, CDR2 SVGAGI. After removal of 6 bases from V and 7 bases from J, the junction contained 6 bases not matched to a gene. For the CDR3, the DNA is TGTGCCAGCAGGAAACAGGGGCCCCAGCCCCAGCATTTT. Its protein product is CASRKQGPQPQHF.

This chain links TRBV27 with TRBJ1-5, with TRBD1 as a possible D gene (6 bases). Germline CDR1 is MNHEY and CDR2 is SMNVEV (reference sequence). The CDR3 loop spans 15 amino acids. V was cut by 5 bases and J by 6 bases, with 17 bases left in between. The CDR3 coding sequence is TGTGCCAGCAGTCCCCAAACAGGGATAGGTCAGCCCCAGCATTTT. Protein product: CASSPQTGIGQPQHF.

This clone was found once. The V call is TRBV5-1, the J call TRBJ2-1, with TRBD2 matching over 8 bases. The CDR3 sequence is 15 residues long. Germline V CDR1 and CDR2: SGHRS, YFSETQ. V shed 3 bases, J shed 7 bases, and the junction held 9 bases outside the gene matches. CDR3 sequence: CASSSGNLAGNEQFF. The CDR3 DNA is TGCGCCAGCAGCTCCGGGAACTTAGCGGGGAATGAGCAGTTCTTC.

Here the CDR3 reads CASYPGQGVFATNEKLFF. CDR3 nucleotides: TGTGCCAGCTACCCGGGACAGGGGGTTTTTGCAACTAATGAAAAACTGTTTTTT. The rearrangement joins TRBV2 to TRBJ1-4, with 11 bases fitting TRBD1. The CDR3 runs to 18 residues. Germline V lookup: CDR1 SNHLY, CDR2 FYNNEI. Trimming at V came to 8 bases and at J to 0 bases, leaving 11 bases not matched to a gene.

The CDR3 protein is CASSQDRGLGRGYTF. The CDR3 coding sequence is TGTGCCAGCAGCCAAGACAGGGGCCTAGGGAGAGGCTACACCTTC. The chain joins TRBV14 to TRBJ1-2; the D gene is possibly TRBD1 (6 bases). Germline-derived CDR1 and CDR2 are SGHDN and FVKESK. The ends were cut back, 0 bases at V and 8 bases at J, with 16 bases in the middle. This CDR3 contains 15 residues.

This clone showed up just once. The J gene is TRBJ1-5, the V gene TRBV18; no clear D gene. V was shortened by 3 bases and J by 2 bases, with 8 bases between the two germline ends. The CDR3 runs to 14 residues. CDR1 and CDR2 from the germline V gene are KGHSH and LQKENI. CDR3 nucleotide sequence: TGTGCCAGCTCACCGCCGGGTGGCAATCAGCCCCAGCATTTT. This translates into CASSPPGGNQPQHF.

This chain's CDR3 is CASRQLGGTNTEAFF. The CDR3 DNA follows: TGCGCCAGCAGGCAACTCGGGGGTACGAACACTGAAGCTTTCTTT. The chain links TRBV5-1 to TRBJ1-1, with D possibly being TRBD1 (5 bases). Looked up from germline, CDR1 is SGHRS and CDR2 is YFSETQ. V gave up 5 bases and J gave up 1 base, with 15 bases separating them. The CDR3 sequence is 15 residues long.

J is TRBJ1-2 and V is TRBV7-9; TRBD1 might be the D (5 bases). V was cut by 3 bases and J by 6 bases, with 17 bases left in between. Germline assignment: CDR1 SEHNR and CDR2 FQNEAQ (reference sequence). The CDR3 spans 15 residues. CDR3 nucleotide sequence: TGTGCCAGCAGCTTCCCGACAGAGCCTTATCATGGCTACACCTTC. It codes for CASSFPTEPYHGYTF.

The V and J genes are TRBV29-1 and TRBJ1-2, with 10 bases fitting TRBD1. This CDR3 is built from 16 residues. Germline CDR1 SQVTM, CDR2 ANQGSEA. After removal of 6 bases from V and 1 base from J, the junction contained 11 bases not matched to a gene. The CDR3, as DNA: TGCAGCGTGTATCGGGACAGGGGAACTTTTAACTATGGCTACACCTTC. It is translated as CSVYRDRGTFNYGYTF.

This clone was seen more than once but under ten times. This sequence joins TRBV29-1 and TRBJ1-1; D gene ambiguous. Germline CDR1 is SQVTM and CDR2 is ANQGSEA. V dropped 6 bases and J dropped 4 bases, with 18 bases sitting between them. The CDR3 loop spans 14 amino acids. This CDR3 is CSVDPLGLVTEAFF. CDR3 bases: TGCAGCGTCGACCCACTTGGACTAGTCACTGAAGCTTTCTTT.

The V gene is TRBV7-8, the J gene TRBJ2-5; no reliable D call. The V gene lost 6 bases and the J gene lost 3 bases, with 20 bases spanning the gap. This CDR3 is built from 16 residues. Germline V gene sequence: CDR1 SGHVS, CDR2 FQNEAQ. The CDR3 DNA reads as TGTGCCAGCAGGTTTACTCCTTTCGGGTTAGAAGAGACCCAGTACTTC. This sequence encodes CASRFTPFGLEETQYF.

The chain employs TRBV20-1 and TRBJ2-1; D possibly corresponds to TRBD2 (5 bases). CDR1 is DFQATT, CDR2 SNEGSKA, per germline (reference sequence). This CDR3 is built from 12 residues. V gave up 3 bases and J gave up 9 bases, with 12 bases separating them. CDR3 nucleotides: TGCAGTGCTAGTTCGGTAACTAGTGAGCAGTTCTTC. It encodes CSASSVTSEQFF.

This clone was observed a few times. CDR3 in DNA: TGTGCCAGCAGTTTATTCGGGGGGCTCGTCTATGGCTACACCTTC. It yields the protein CASSLFGGLVYGYTF. The chain employs TRBV27 and TRBJ1-2, with D possibly TRBD1 on 6 matching bases. This CDR3 has 15 amino acids. The germline V gene encodes CDR1 MNHEY and CDR2 SMNVEV (reference sequence). V was shortened by 1 base and J by 4 bases, with 13 bases between the two germline ends.

The sample holds a few counts of this clone. J is TRBJ2-7 and V is TRBV19, with D maybe TRBD2 (5 bases). The V end lost 7 bases, the J end lost 2 bases, and 15 bases lay between the germline ends. Germline V gene sequence: CDR1 LNHDA, CDR2 SQIVND (reference sequence). This CDR3 has 14 amino acids. CDR3 bases: TGTGCCAGTACCCATTTGCGGGCGACCTACGAGCAGTACTTC. Translated: CASTHLRATYEQYF.

The table lists this clone with a count of one. The V gene is TRBV5-5, the J gene TRBJ1-2, with TRBD1 matching over 8 bases. Trimming took 4 bases from V and 4 from J; bases not matched to a gene: 3. CDR1 and CDR2 from the germline V gene are SGHKS and YYEKEE (reference sequence). The CDR3 consists of 13 residues. For the CDR3, the DNA is TGTGCCAGCAGCGAGGGGACAGGCTATGGCTACACCTTC. Protein: CASSEGTGYGYTF.

The chain employs TRBV5-4 and TRBJ2-3, with a weak D call TRBD2 (5 bases). In germline, CDR1 is SGHNT, CDR2 YYREEE (reference sequence). There are 14 residues in the CDR3. The V end lost 5 bases, the J end lost 1 base, and 11 bases lay between the germline ends. The CDR3 protein is CASRADLGTDTQYF. DNA of the CDR3: TGTGCCAGCAGAGCGGATTTAGGCACAGATACGCAGTATTTT.

The J gene is TRBJ2-7, the V gene TRBV5-1; 11 positions match TRBD1. CDR3 length: 18 amino acids. Germline CDR1 is SGHRS and CDR2 is YFSETQ. With V trimmed by 4 bases and J by 5 bases, 17 bases remained unmatched. CDR3 residues: CASSPALARTGGLNEQYF. The CDR3 DNA follows: TGCGCCAGCAGCCCAGCCCTTGCGAGGACAGGGGGCCTTAACGAGCAGTACTTC.

This chain connects TRBV5-6 to TRBJ2-5; D gene uncertain. The germline CDR1 and CDR2 sequences are SGHDT and YYEEEE. The CDR3 runs to 13 residues. V was shortened by 1 base and J by 0 bases, with 4 bases between the two germline ends. The CDR3 is CASSLWHQETQYF. For the CDR3, the DNA is TGTGCCAGCAGCTTGTGGCACCAAGAGACCCAGTACTTC.

The chain couples TRBV15 to TRBJ1-5; possibly TRBD1 for D (5 bases). This CDR3 contains 13 residues. The germline gives CDR1 LNHNV, CDR2 YYDKDF (reference sequence). Trimming cost V 6 bases and J 1 base, with 7 bases left between them. The CDR3 reads CATRAGSNQPQHF. CDR3 in DNA: TGTGCCACCAGAGCAGGGAGCAATCAGCCCCAGCATTTT.

This chain uses TRBV15 with TRBJ1-5; D unclear. Germline V gene lookup returns CDR1 LNHNV and CDR2 YYDKDF (reference sequence). The CDR3 sequence is 21 residues long. The V end was cut by 0 bases, the J end by 2 bases, with 26 bases between. CDR3 sequence: CATSRDISDREFKSGNQPQHF. CDR3 DNA sequence: TGTGCCACCAGCAGAGATATAAGCGATCGGGAGTTCAAGTCAGGCAATCAGCCCCAGCATTTT.

The chain employs TRBV5-1 and TRBJ2-7; TRBD1 agrees at 8 bases. The CDR3 is 14 amino acids. Germline V gene lookup returns CDR1 SGHRS and CDR2 YFSETQ. Trimming at V came to 1 base and at J to 5 bases, leaving 5 bases not matched to a gene. The CDR3 DNA reads as TGCGCCAGCAGCTTGACGACAGGGGCCCACGAGCAGTACTTC. As protein: CASSLTTGAHEQYF.

The chain is built from TRBV4-2 and TRBJ1-1, with D uncertain. Per the germline V gene, CDR1 is LGHNA and CDR2 is YNFKEQ. V was cut by 7 bases and J by 8 bases, with 17 bases left in between. There are 13 residues in the CDR3. The CDR3 sequence: CASTSPSQSEAFF. CDR3 DNA: TGTGCCAGCACTTCCCCTAGCCAGAGCGAAGCTTTCTTT.